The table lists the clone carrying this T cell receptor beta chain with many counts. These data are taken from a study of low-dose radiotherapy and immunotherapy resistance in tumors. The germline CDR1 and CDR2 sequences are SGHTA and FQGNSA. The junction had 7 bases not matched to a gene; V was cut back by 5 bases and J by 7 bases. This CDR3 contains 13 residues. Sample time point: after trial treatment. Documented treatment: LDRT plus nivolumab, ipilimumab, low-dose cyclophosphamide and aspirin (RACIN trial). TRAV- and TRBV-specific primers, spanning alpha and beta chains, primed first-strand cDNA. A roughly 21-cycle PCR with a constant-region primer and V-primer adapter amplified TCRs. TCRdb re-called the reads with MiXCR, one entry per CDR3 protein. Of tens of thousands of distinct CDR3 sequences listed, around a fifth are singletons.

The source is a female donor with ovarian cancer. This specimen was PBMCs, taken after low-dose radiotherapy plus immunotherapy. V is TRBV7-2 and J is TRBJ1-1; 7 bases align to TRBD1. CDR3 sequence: CASSLTGLYEAFF. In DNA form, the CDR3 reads TGTGCCAGCAGCCTGACAGGGTTGTATGAAGCTTTCTTT.